These T cell receptor beta chains were read from a single sample in a study of neurological immune-mediated disorders. TCRdb re-called the 5' RACE reads through MiXCR, storing one row per CDR3 protein. The sample holds tens of thousands of distinct CDR3 sequences, 9% to 10% seen once. Sequencing was done on a sample of PBMCs. The origin of the receptors is a woman aged 40 to 49 in good health. Both conserved end residues are part of each CDR3. The order of the fields is D gene, V gene, J gene, clone size, CDR3 DNA, CDR3 protein. D genes are given only for firm matches. Clone sizes are given selectively: once, few, many, or a class where the clone is expanded.

d_call: .; v_call: TRBV5-1; j_call: TRBJ1-1; clone_size: many; cdr3_nt: TGCGCCAGCAGCTTAGAGGAGGGCACTGAAGCTTTCTTT; cdr3_aa: CASSLEEGTEAFF
d_call: TRBD2; v_call: TRBV5-1; j_call: TRBJ2-5; clone_size: medium-sized; cdr3_nt: TGCGCCAGCAGTTTAGCGGGGGAGACCCAGTACTTC; cdr3_aa: CASSLAGETQYF
d_call: TRBD2; v_call: TRBV20-1; j_call: TRBJ2-7; clone_size: many; cdr3_nt: TGCAGTGCTAGAGATGATCAGCAAACTAGCGGGGGTCCCTACGAGCAGTACTTC; cdr3_aa: CSARDDQQTSGGPYEQYF
d_call: .; v_call: TRBV25-1; j_call: TRBJ1-1; clone_size: many; cdr3_nt: TGTGCCAGCAGTGATAGGGGACCCGAAGCTTTCTTT; cdr3_aa: CASSDRGPEAFF
d_call: TRBD1; v_call: TRBV5-4; j_call: TRBJ1-2; clone_size: many; cdr3_nt: TGTGCCAGCAGCCAGACAGGGGTGGACTATGGCTACACCTTC; cdr3_aa: CASSQTGVDYGYTF
d_call: .; v_call: TRBV3-1; j_call: TRBJ1-5; clone_size: many; cdr3_nt: TGTGCCAGCAGCCAAGATCTGAATCAGCCCCAGCATTTT; cdr3_aa: CASSQDLNQPQHF
d_call: .; v_call: TRBV15; j_call: TRBJ1-5; clone_size: many; cdr3_nt: TGTGCCACCAGCAGAGATCGCTTTTACGAGGGGACTCAGCCCCAGCATTTT; cdr3_aa: CATSRDRFYEGTQPQHF
d_call: .; v_call: TRBV5-1; j_call: TRBJ1-1; clone_size: many; cdr3_nt: TGCGCCAGCAGCCTATCCGGGGCCAACACTGAAGCTTTCTTT; cdr3_aa: CASSLSGANTEAFF
d_call: .; v_call: TRBV9; j_call: TRBJ1-3; clone_size: .; cdr3_nt: TGTGCCAGCAGCGCCAGGACCTTCTCTGGAAACACCATATATTTT; cdr3_aa: CASSARTFSGNTIYF
d_call: .; v_call: TRBV5-1; j_call: TRBJ2-3; clone_size: many; cdr3_nt: TGCGCCAGCAGCTACCAAGGACAGACAGATACGCAGTATTTT; cdr3_aa: CASSYQGQTDTQYF
d_call: TRBD1; v_call: TRBV5-1; j_call: TRBJ1-1; clone_size: many; cdr3_nt: TGCGCCAGCAGCTTATACAGGGGACACACTGAAGCTTTCTTT; cdr3_aa: CASSLYRGHTEAFF
d_call: TRBD1; v_call: TRBV10-3; j_call: TRBJ1-6; clone_size: many; cdr3_nt: TGTGCCATCAATCCGGGACAGGGGAATAATTCACCCCTCCACTTT; cdr3_aa: CAINPGQGNNSPLHF
d_call: TRBD1; v_call: TRBV27; j_call: TRBJ1-3; clone_size: many; cdr3_nt: TGTGCCAGCAGTTTAACAGGGGTTGGGGCCTTCTCTGGAAACACCATATATTTT; cdr3_aa: CASSLTGVGAFSGNTIYF
d_call: .; v_call: TRBV21-1; j_call: TRBJ2-7; clone_size: many; cdr3_nt: TGTGCCAGCAGCCGACGTGACAGTCTGTACGAGCAGTACTTC; cdr3_aa: CASSRRDSLYEQYF
d_call: .; v_call: TRBV10-1; j_call: TRBJ2-1; clone_size: many; cdr3_nt: TGCGCCAGCAGTGAAGGGGCCGCCTACAATGAGCAGTTCTTC; cdr3_aa: CASSEGAAYNEQFF
d_call: .; v_call: TRBV7-2; j_call: TRBJ2-7; clone_size: many; cdr3_nt: TGTGCCAGCAGCTTAAGTTGGGGTCCCTCCTACGAGCAGTACTTC; cdr3_aa: CASSLSWGPSYEQYF
d_call: TRBD1; v_call: TRBV6-5; j_call: TRBJ2-7; clone_size: many; cdr3_nt: TGTGCCAGCAGGAGCGGGACAGGGCGCTACGAGCAGTACTTC; cdr3_aa: CASRSGTGRYEQYF
d_call: .; v_call: TRBV5-6; j_call: TRBJ1-5; clone_size: many; cdr3_nt: TGTGCCAGCAGCTTGGGGGCTGGGATCTCGGGCAATCAGCCCCAGCATTTT; cdr3_aa: CASSLGAGISGNQPQHF
d_call: .; v_call: TRBV6-1; j_call: TRBJ1-5; clone_size: many; cdr3_nt: TGTGCCAGCAGTGAAGCGAGACAGATGGTCATTCAGCCCCAGCATTTT; cdr3_aa: CASSEARQMVIQPQHF
d_call: .; v_call: TRBV12-3/TRBV12-4; j_call: TRBJ2-3; clone_size: many; cdr3_nt: TGTGCCAGCAGTTTAGGCCAAGTGCCAGATACGCAGTATTTT; cdr3_aa: CASSLGQVPDTQYF
d_call: .; v_call: TRBV29-1; j_call: TRBJ2-1; clone_size: many; cdr3_nt: TGCAGCGTTAGAGGGGGGAAATACAATGAGCAGTTCTTC; cdr3_aa: CSVRGGKYNEQFF
d_call: .; v_call: TRBV27; j_call: TRBJ1-6; clone_size: many; cdr3_nt: TGTGCCAGCAGGTGGGACTCCAGCTCCTATAATTCACCCCTCCACTTT; cdr3_aa: CASRWDSSSYNSPLHF
d_call: TRBD1; v_call: TRBV7-2; j_call: TRBJ1-5; clone_size: many; cdr3_nt: TGTGCCAGCAGCGGGGGACAGAATCAGCCCCAGCATTTT; cdr3_aa: CASSGGQNQPQHF
d_call: .; v_call: TRBV25-1; j_call: TRBJ2-7; clone_size: .; cdr3_nt: TGTGCCAGCAGGACCCACTACGAGCAGTACTTC; cdr3_aa: CASRTHYEQYF
d_call: .; v_call: TRBV12-3/TRBV12-4; j_call: TRBJ1-4; clone_size: few; cdr3_nt: TGTGCCAGCAGTTTGGAAACTCTGTCAACTAATGAAAAACTGTTTTTT; cdr3_aa: CASSLETLSTNEKLFF
d_call: .; v_call: TRBV12-3/TRBV12-4; j_call: TRBJ2-2; clone_size: many; cdr3_nt: TGTGCCAGCAGTTTACTAGTAAGGGACCTCACCGGGGAGCTGTTTTTT; cdr3_aa: CASSLLVRDLTGELFF
d_call: .; v_call: TRBV6-5; j_call: TRBJ2-3; clone_size: many; cdr3_nt: TGTGCCAGCCGAAGCCTCACAGATACGCAGTATTTT; cdr3_aa: CASRSLTDTQYF
d_call: .; v_call: TRBV7-2; j_call: TRBJ2-7; clone_size: many; cdr3_nt: TGTGCCAGCAGCGAGGGACCCATGCAGTACTTC; cdr3_aa: CASSEGPMQYF
d_call: .; v_call: TRBV7-8; j_call: TRBJ1-2; clone_size: many; cdr3_nt: TGTGCCAGCAGCTTCCGGCAGACCCCTAACTATGGCTACACCTTC; cdr3_aa: CASSFRQTPNYGYTF
d_call: .; v_call: TRBV5-1; j_call: TRBJ1-1; clone_size: many; cdr3_nt: TGCGCCAGCAAGACGGATATGAACACTGAAGCTTTCTTT; cdr3_aa: CASKTDMNTEAFF
d_call: .; v_call: TRBV2; j_call: TRBJ1-5; clone_size: many; cdr3_nt: TGTGCCAGCAGAGCCAGGGTTGCGAGCAATCAGCCCCAGCATTTT; cdr3_aa: CASRARVASNQPQHF
d_call: .; v_call: TRBV12-3/TRBV12-4; j_call: TRBJ1-6; clone_size: many; cdr3_nt: TGTGCCAGCAGCGGACACATTCCAAATTCACCCCTCCACTTT; cdr3_aa: CASSGHIPNSPLHF
d_call: .; v_call: TRBV5-5; j_call: TRBJ2-5; clone_size: many; cdr3_nt: TGTGCCAGCAGCGCGATGCCACGGACACAAGAGACCCAGTACTTC; cdr3_aa: CASSAMPRTQETQYF
d_call: TRBD2; v_call: TRBV5-6; j_call: TRBJ2-3; clone_size: many; cdr3_nt: TGTGCCAGCACCCGCTTAGCGGGGGGGCCCGATACAGATACGCAGTATTTT; cdr3_aa: CASTRLAGGPDTDTQYF
d_call: TRBD1; v_call: TRBV20-1; j_call: TRBJ2-5; clone_size: few; cdr3_nt: TGCAGTGCTAGAGCCTCCGGACAGGGGAGGTACCAAGAGACCCAGTACTTC; cdr3_aa: CSARASGQGRYQETQYF
d_call: TRBD2; v_call: TRBV12-3/TRBV12-4; j_call: TRBJ2-7; clone_size: many; cdr3_nt: TGTGCCAGCAGTTTAGGCGGGGGGGCCTGGGAGCAGTACTTC; cdr3_aa: CASSLGGGAWEQYF
d_call: .; v_call: TRBV30; j_call: TRBJ2-3; clone_size: .; cdr3_nt: TGTGCCTGGAGTCTACAGAGGACAGATACGCAGTATTTT; cdr3_aa: CAWSLQRTDTQYF
d_call: .; v_call: TRBV6-5; j_call: TRBJ1-6; clone_size: many; cdr3_nt: TGTGCCAGCAGTTACTCCCGATATAATTCACCCCTCCACTTT; cdr3_aa: CASSYSRYNSPLHF
d_call: .; v_call: TRBV3-1; j_call: TRBJ2-7; clone_size: .; cdr3_nt: TGTGCCAGCAGCCAAGTGGTCGCAGGGGCCCGCTACGAGCAGTACTTC; cdr3_aa: CASSQVVAGARYEQYF